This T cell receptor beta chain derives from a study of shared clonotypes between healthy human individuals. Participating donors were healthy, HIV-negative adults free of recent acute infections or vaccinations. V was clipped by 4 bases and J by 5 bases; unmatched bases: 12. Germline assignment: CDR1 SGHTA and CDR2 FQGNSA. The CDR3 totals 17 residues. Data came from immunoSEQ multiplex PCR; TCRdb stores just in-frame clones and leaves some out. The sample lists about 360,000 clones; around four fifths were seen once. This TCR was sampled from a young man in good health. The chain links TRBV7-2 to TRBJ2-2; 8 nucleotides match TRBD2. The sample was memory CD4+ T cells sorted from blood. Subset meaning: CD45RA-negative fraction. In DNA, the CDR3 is TGTGCCAGCAGCTGGCGGGGGCTAGCGGGCAGGACCGGGGAGCTGTTTTTT. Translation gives CASSWRGLAGRTGELFF.